These 32 T cell receptor beta chains share one sample of origin, sequenced in a study of vaccination effects on CD4 cells after COVID-19. The protocol was immunoSEQ multiplex PCR, while the TCRdb copy is restricted to in-frame clones and leaves out a portion. This sample has over 45,000 clones, with 55% to 75% found just once. Their recognized antigens are unknown. Subsequent to a culture period of 10 to 11 days, CD4+ T cells were isolated. Participants were vaccinated with two doses of either the BNT162b2 or mRNA-1273 vaccine. Sequences were derived from CD4+ T cells from PBMCs cultured without peptide, sampled after COVID-19 vaccination. Receptor source: a human donor who received a COVID-19 vaccine.

This clone was counted a few times. V usage is TRBV12-3 or TRBV12-4 and J usage is TRBJ1-4, with D unclear. The CDR3 contains 12 residues. The V end was cut by 1 base, the J end by 8 bases, with 5 bases between. The CDR3 DNA is TGTGCCAGCAGTTTAGAAGGGGAAAAACTGTTTTTT. Its translation: CASSLEGEKLFF.

The CDR3 DNA sequence: TGTGCCAGTAGTATAGGTCGGCCCGGGACAGGGAGGACTGGGGAGCTGTTTTTT. Translated, it gives CASSIGRPGTGRTGELFF. The rearrangement uses TRBV19 and TRBJ2-2; the match to TRBD1 covers 9 bases. The CDR3 sequence is 18 residues long. Trimming took 1 base from V and 8 from J; bases not matched to a gene: 14. Per germline, CDR1 LNHDA and CDR2 SQIVND (reference sequence).

The chain is built from TRBV19 and TRBJ1-2; 9 bases are shared with TRBD1. This CDR3 is built from 13 residues. The V and J ends lost 4 bases and 4 bases, in that order; junction bases with no gene match: 1. Looked up from germline, CDR1 is LNHDA and CDR2 is SQIVND (reference sequence). The CDR3 loop is CASSRDRAYGYTF. CDR3 in DNA: TGTGCCAGTAGTAGGGACAGGGCCTATGGCTACACCTTC.

This clone was recorded a few times. V gene TRBV3-1 (or the pseudogene TRBV3-2) combines with J gene TRBJ2-7; possible D gene TRBD1, 6 bases. The germline CDR1 and CDR2 sequences are LGHDT and YNNKEL (reference sequence). V shed 5 bases and J shed 2 bases, with 10 bases lying between them. The CDR3 contains 13 residues. CDR3 DNA sequence: TGTGCCAGCAGCGCCCGACAGGCCTACGAGCAGTACTTC. Encoded protein: CASSARQAYEQYF.

The J gene is TRBJ1-5, the V gene TRBV4-1; D remains ambiguous. Germline V lookup: CDR1 MGHRA, CDR2 YSYEKL. CDR3 length: 15 amino acids. Trimming pared 3 bases from V and 2 bases from J, leaving 11 bases between. This chain's CDR3 is CASSQYGGGNQPQHF. In DNA, the CDR3 is TGCGCCAGCAGCCAGTACGGCGGGGGCAATCAGCCCCAGCATTTT.

The chain joins TRBV6-1 to TRBJ2-2; D call uncertain. Germline CDR1 and CDR2: MNHNS and SASEGT. This CDR3 has 14 residues. Trimming stripped 2 bases from V and 5 bases from J, with 9 bases between. DNA of the CDR3: TGTGCCAGCAGTGAATATGACTGGACCGGGGAGCTGTTTTTT. The encoded protein is CASSEYDWTGELFF.

The V call is TRBV10-3, the J call TRBJ2-7; possibly TRBD2 for D (5 bases). This CDR3 region has 11 residues. Trimming shortened V by 8 bases and J by 5 bases, and 10 bases separated the two germline ends. Germline lookup yields CDR1 ENHRY and CDR2 SYGVKD. The CDR3 DNA is TGTGCCATCGGAGGAGCCGACGAGCAGTACTTC. Translating it yields CAIGGADEQYF.

CDR3 loop: CASSVGGGETQYF. The CDR3 DNA reads TGTGCCAGCAGCGTTGGGGGTGGGGAGACCCAGTACTTC. The chain combines TRBV9 with TRBJ2-5, with D perhaps TRBD1 or TRBD2 (5 bases each). Germline values: CDR1 SGDLS, CDR2 YYNGEE. There are 13 residues in the CDR3. The V end was cut by 2 bases, the J end by 5 bases, with 10 bases between.

The V and J genes are TRBV4-1 and TRBJ1-5; the D is unclear. The V and J ends lost 4 bases and 7 bases respectively, with 11 bases between them. Germline CDR1 is MGHRA and CDR2 is YSYEKL. CDR3 length equals 13 residues. CDR3 sequence (DNA): TGCGCCAGCAGCCCCCAAGTGGGGCAGCCCCAGCATTTT. Amino acid sequence: CASSPQVGQPQHF.

V and J are TRBV11-2 and TRBJ2-5; 9 bases are a match to TRBD2. Germline CDR1 is SGHAT and CDR2 is FQNNGV. This CDR3 is built from 17 residues. V dropped 0 bases and J dropped 4; count of bases not matched to a gene: 9. The CDR3 region has the DNA TGTGCCAGCAGCTTAGATGGGGAGCGGGGGGTGTCAGAGACCCAGTACTTC. Translated, it gives CASSLDGERGVSETQYF.

This clone showed up just a few times. The rearrangement uses TRBV30 and TRBJ1-1; D not certain. Germline assignment: CDR1 GTSNPN and CDR2 SVGIG (reference sequence). This CDR3 has 16 residues. Trimming cost V 4 bases and J 6 bases, with 24 bases left between them. CDR3 sequence reads: CAWNSWQNQFWAEAFF. The CDR3 nucleotides are TGTGCCTGGAACTCTTGGCAAAACCAGTTCTGGGCTGAAGCTTTCTTT.

The chain is built from TRBV11-2 and TRBJ2-5; D ambiguous. The CDR3 consists of 13 residues. V lost 3 bases, J lost 2 bases, and 7 bases lay in between. The germline V gene has CDR1 SGHAT and CDR2 FQNNGV. The CDR3 protein is CASSFEVQETQYF. CDR3 nucleotide sequence: TGTGCCAGCAGCTTCGAGGTGCAAGAGACCCAGTACTTC.

This clone was seen more than once but under ten times. The rearrangement links TRBV3-1 (or the pseudogene TRBV3-2) to TRBJ2-1, with D unresolved. Germline lookup yields CDR1 LGHDT and CDR2 YNNKEL (reference sequence). The CDR3 sequence is 12 residues long. V was pared by 4 bases and J by 8 bases, with 9 bases between. In nucleotides, the CDR3 is TGTGCCAGCAGCCGTTGGGGATATGAGCAGTTCTTC. This encodes CASSRWGYEQFF.

This rearrangement joins TRBV6-5 to TRBJ2-7; 7 bases fit TRBD1. The CDR3 runs 14 residues. Germline V lookup: CDR1 MNHEY, CDR2 SVGAGI. J was trimmed by 2 bases and V by 7 bases; bases with no gene match: 8. CDR3 bases: TGTGCCAGCAACAACAGGGGTGGAACCTACGAGCAGTACTTC. It is translated as CASNNRGGTYEQYF.

This chain links TRBV4-1 with TRBJ1-1, with 12 bases matching TRBD1. Germline CDR1 MGHRA, CDR2 YSYEKL. The CDR3 is 15 amino acids. V was pared by 0 bases and J by 9 bases, with 5 bases of the junction left unmatched. DNA for the CDR3: TGCGCCAGCAGCCAAGAGGGACAGGGGGCGAGAAAAGCTTTCTTT. It specifies CASSQEGQGARKAFF.

CDR3 residues: CAILLPLTAGTENQPQHF. In nucleotides, the CDR3 is TGCGCCATCCTACTTCCACTAACCGCCGGGACAGAGAATCAGCCCCAGCATTTT. J is TRBJ1-5 and V is TRBV10-1, with 7 bases identical to TRBD1. V shed 10 bases and J 4 bases; nucleotides not matched to a gene: 22. From germline, CDR1 is WNHNN and CDR2 SYGVQD (reference sequence). The CDR3 has 18 residues.

CDR3 nucleotide sequence: TGTGCCAGCAGGGGGGGAGCAGGGGAATCACCCCTCCACTTT. It codes for CASRGGAGESPLHF. This chain connects TRBV6-5 to TRBJ1-6; D perhaps matches TRBD1 (6 bases). CDR3 length equals 14 residues. Germline V lookup: CDR1 MNHEY, CDR2 SVGAGI. V shed 6 bases and J shed 10 bases, with 16 bases lying between them.

V gene TRBV4-1 combines with J gene TRBJ2-5; D unresolved. The V gene lost 1 base and the J gene lost 7 bases, with 10 bases spanning the gap. The CDR3 sequence is 13 residues long. Germline CDR1 reads MGHRA; CDR2 reads YSYEKL. The CDR3: CASSQGPSGTQYF. The CDR3 nucleotides read TGCGCCAGCAGCCAAGGTCCCTCTGGGACCCAGTACTTC.

The chain is built from TRBV6-5 and TRBJ2-7, with D perhaps matching TRBD1 or TRBD2 (5 bases each). CDR1 is MNHEY, CDR2 SVGAGI, per germline. V dropped 0 bases and J dropped 6 bases, with 18 bases sitting between them. This CDR3 is built from 16 residues. As DNA, the CDR3 is TGTGCCAGCAGTTACTCTTGGGGGAGTTGGGGCGGCGAGCAGTACTTC. Its protein product is CASSYSWGSWGGEQYF.

In its sample, this clone was seen once. The V gene is TRBV27, the J gene TRBJ2-5; 10 bases map to TRBD1. This CDR3 is 15 amino acids long. Germline-derived CDR1 and CDR2 are MNHEY and SMNVEV (reference sequence). With 5 bases clipped from V and 2 bases from J, the junction kept 5 bases outside the gene matches. The CDR3 here is CASSPGTGVQETQYF. DNA of the CDR3: TGTGCCAGCAGTCCAGGGACAGGGGTTCAAGAGACCCAGTACTTC.

This clone occurred a few times. V usage is TRBV7-9 and J usage is TRBJ1-4; D ambiguous. V shed 5 bases and J shed 1 base, with 23 bases lying between them. Germline assignment: CDR1 SEHNR and CDR2 FQNEAQ (reference sequence). The CDR3 is made up of 19 amino acids. The CDR3 loop is CASSVGIGFEYGTNEKLFF. In DNA, the CDR3 is TGTGCCAGCAGCGTAGGGATCGGGTTCGAGTATGGAACTAATGAAAAACTGTTTTTT. Looking up the rest from reference TRBV7-9 and TRBJ1-4 gives the full variable domain: DTGVSQNPRHKITKRGQNVTFRCDPISEHNRLYWYRQTLGQGPEFLTYFQNEAQLEKSRLLSDRFSAERPKGSFSTLEIQRTEQGDSAMYLCASSVGIGFEYGTNEKLFFGSGTQLSVL.

The V gene is TRBV7-9, the J gene TRBJ2-5; the D gene is possibly TRBD2 (5 bases). The CDR3 covers 17 residues. Germline-derived CDR1 and CDR2 are SEHNR and FQNEAQ (reference sequence). V lost 1 base, J lost 0 bases, and 15 bases lay in between. This chain's CDR3 is CASSLELTNKYQETQYF. CDR3 nucleotide sequence: TGTGCCAGCAGCTTAGAGTTGACTAATAAGTACCAAGAGACCCAGTACTTC.

The V and J genes are TRBV6-1 and TRBJ2-4; 9 bases agree with TRBD1. Losses at the gene ends were 0 bases for V and 9 bases for J; bases not matched to a gene: 6. The CDR3 totals 15 residues. From germline, CDR1 is MNHNS and CDR2 SASEGT. The CDR3 sequence is CASSEAGDRAAIQYF. In nucleotides, the CDR3 is TGTGCCAGCAGTGAAGCGGGGGACAGGGCTGCCATTCAGTACTTC.

The table lists this clone with a few counts. This chain links TRBV5-1 with TRBJ2-1, with 13 bases fitting TRBD2. The germline CDR1 and CDR2 sequences are SGHRS and YFSETQ. The V gene end was trimmed by 6 bases and the J gene end by 5 bases; junction bases not matched to a gene: 8. The CDR3 contains 16 residues. The CDR3 protein is CASIKGGLAGNNEQFF. The CDR3 region has the DNA TGCGCCAGCATCAAGGGGGGACTAGCGGGAAACAATGAGCAGTTCTTC.

This clone was detected once. In the same sample, other DNA sequences code for this CDR3. This chain uses TRBV6-1 with TRBJ1-2; D gene unclear. The germline V and J ends were trimmed by 0 bases and 2 bases, with 4 bases remaining between them. Germline values: CDR1 MNHNS, CDR2 SASEGT. The length of the CDR3 is 13 residues. The CDR3 spells CASSEAGNYGYTF. Here the CDR3 DNA reads TGTGCCAGCAGTGAAGCAGGAAACTATGGCTACACCTTC.

This sequence joins TRBV6-5 and TRBJ2-7; a possible D gene is TRBD2 (6 bases). V was cut by 6 bases and J by 4 bases, with 16 bases left in between. The CDR3 has 14 amino acids. Germline V gene sequence: CDR1 MNHEY, CDR2 SVGAGI. CDR3 DNA sequence: TGTGCCAGCAGAGCGCCGGCGACTAGTTACGAGCAGTACTTC. It encodes CASRAPATSYEQYF.

The chain recombines TRBV6-5 with TRBJ2-7; D remains ambiguous. The CDR3 runs to 15 residues. V lost 5 bases to trimming and J lost 6 bases, with 20 bases between them. From germline, CDR1 is MNHEY and CDR2 SVGAGI. DNA of the CDR3: TGTGCCAGCAGTAGGAGTGGACGGAAGACGAGCGAGCAGTACTTC. It yields the protein CASSRSGRKTSEQYF.

The rearrangement links TRBV7-5 to TRBJ2-5; TRBD1, the table's D call, lacks a check against the DNA. TRBV7-5 is labeled a pseudogene. There are 20 residues in the CDR3. The CDR3 DNA is TGTGTCAGAAGCTTAGCCAACCGGACACACAATCTCTTGTACCAAGAGACCCAGTACTTC. This translates into CVRSLANRTHNLLYQETQYF.

The chain joins TRBV7-6 to TRBJ1-2; perhaps TRBD1 as D (6 bases). V was pared by 1 base and J by 4 bases, with 13 bases between. Germline V gene data show CDR1 as SGHVS and CDR2 as FNYEAQ. The CDR3 extends over 15 amino acids. The CDR3, as DNA: TGTGCCAGCAGCTTAGTGGAGGGGGAGGGCTATGGCTACACCTTC. Its translation is CASSLVEGEGYGYTF. Filled out from reference TRBV7-6 and TRBJ1-2, the complete variable domain reads GAGVSQSPRYKVTKRGQDVALRCDPISGHVSLYWYRQALGQGPEFLTYFNYEAQQDKSGLPNDRFSAERPEGSISTLTIQRTEQRDSAMYRCASSLVEGEGYGYTFGSGTRLTVV.

This clone was picked up one time. This sequence joins TRBV2 and TRBJ2-7, with a tentative D call TRBD1 (5 bases). The CDR3 is made up of 11 amino acids. CDR1 and CDR2 (germline): SNHLY, FYNNEI. V lost 4 bases to trimming and J lost 10 bases, with 11 bases between them. This CDR3 is CASSVSGPQYF. The CDR3 DNA reads TGTGCCAGCAGTGTCTCAGGGCCTCAGTACTTC.

This clone turned up a few times. The chain's CDR3 is CASSLRRLRNEQYF. CDR3 nucleotides: TGTGCCAGCAGCTTGCGGCGTCTCAGAAACGAGCAGTACTTC. The rearrangement joins TRBV5-6 to TRBJ2-7; D is ambiguous. CDR1 is SGHDT, CDR2 YYEEEE, per germline. The length of the CDR3 is 14 residues. The germline V and J ends were trimmed by 1 base and 5 bases, with 13 bases remaining between them.

The chain employs TRBV7-8 and TRBJ2-1, with 7 bases lining up with TRBD1. Trimming at V came to 0 bases and at J to 8 bases, leaving 7 bases not matched to a gene. The CDR3 has 15 amino acids. The germline V gene has CDR1 SGHVS and CDR2 FQNEAQ. For the CDR3, the DNA is TGTGCCAGCAGCTTAGCGACCAGGGGGTGGGATGAGCAGTTCTTC. Translation gives CASSLATRGWDEQFF.